This is a list of T cell receptor beta chains from one sample in a study of post-analysis software for immune sequencing data. TCRdb analysed the PCR reads with MiXCR anew, one entry per CDR3 protein. The sample holds more than 350,000 distinct CDR3 sequences, less than 40% seen once. The sample comprised blood. These receptors were obtained from a girl aged 2-9 years with multiple sclerosis. Each CDR3 is given with its conserved first and last residue. The D gene is left open where the match is weak. The size field is filled for only some rows; it gives once, few, many or a size class.

D gene | J gene | V gene | clone size | CDR3 protein | CDR3 DNA
. | TRBJ1-1 | TRBV7-3 | . | CASSLRQSTGEGLNTEAFF | TGTGCCAGCAGCTTAAGGCAGAGTACAGGTGAGGGTCTGAACACTGAAGCTTTCTTT
TRBD1 | TRBJ1-5 | TRBV27 | few | CASSPFTDRGGQPQHF | TGTGCCAGCAGTCCTTTTACCGACAGGGGAGGTCAGCCCCAGCATTTT
TRBD1 | TRBJ2-5 | TRBV7-8 | . | CASSGGTGSLVTQYF | TGTGCCAGCAGCGGAGGGACAGGGAGTTTAGTGACCCAGTACTTC
TRBD1 | TRBJ2-7 | TRBV6-6 | few | CASSHTGAYEQYF | TGTGCCAGCAGTCACACAGGGGCCTACGAGCAGTACTTC
. | TRBJ2-1 | TRBV7-6 | few | CASSLFSPGTNEQFF | TGTGCCAGCAGCTTATTCTCCCCTGGAACAAATGAGCAGTTCTTC
. | TRBJ2-1 | TRBV6-5 | . | CASSAGQRPYNEQFF | TGTGCCAGCAGTGCGGGACAGAGACCTTACAATGAGCAGTTCTTC
TRBD2 | TRBJ2-7 | TRBV20-1 | few | CSAPSGSYYEQYF | TGCAGTGCTCCCAGCGGGAGTTACTACGAGCAGTACTTC
TRBD2 | TRBJ2-7 | TRBV20-1 | . | CSASSGGPYNEQYF | TGCAGTGCTAGTTCGGGAGGGCCCTACAATGAGCAGTACTTC
. | TRBJ2-7 | TRBV9 | few | CASSRESSPLWEQYF | TGTGCCAGCAGCAGGGAGTCCTCGCCCCTTTGGGAGCAGTACTTC
. | TRBJ2-5 | TRBV7-2 | . | CASSPLGGGETQYF | TGTGCCAGCAGCCCCCTCGGGGGTGGAGAGACCCAGTACTTC
. | TRBJ1-1 | TRBV7-2 | . | CASSRLGNTEAFF | TGTGCCAGCAGCCGCTTAGGGAACACTGAAGCTTTCTTT
. | TRBJ1-5 | TRBV27 | . | CASSLSRGSNQPQHF | TGTGCCAGCAGTTTAAGCCGGGGAAGCAATCAGCCCCAGCATTTT
TRBD2 | TRBJ2-7 | TRBV25-1 | . | CASSEGLAGASYEQYF | TGTGCCAGCAGTGAGGGACTAGCGGGGGCCTCCTACGAGCAGTACTTC
. | TRBJ2-7 | TRBV7-2 | . | CAGSRHQGPYEQYF | TGTGCCGGCAGCAGGCATCAGGGGCCCTACGAGCAGTACTTC
. | TRBJ1-2 | TRBV3-1 | . | CASSQDSGRAGYTF | TGTGCCAGCAGCCAGGACAGTGGAAGAGCTGGCTACACCTTC
. | TRBJ1-2 | TRBV6-2/TRBV6-3 | . | CASSYSKSGGYGYTF | TGTGCCAGCAGTTACTCGAAATCGGGCGGCTATGGCTACACCTTC
. | TRBJ2-1 | TRBV18 | . | CASSPKRGRGEQFF | TGTGCCAGCTCACCCAAACGGGGTAGGGGTGAGCAGTTCTTC
TRBD1 | TRBJ2-1 | TRBV7-3 | many | CASSSGTGGINNNEQFF | TGTGCCAGCAGCTCGGGAACAGGGGGCATAAACAACAATGAGCAGTTCTTC
TRBD1 | TRBJ1-2 | TRBV29-1 | once | CSAGTGNNYGYTF | TGCAGCGCCGGGACAGGGAATAACTATGGCTACACCTTC
TRBD2 | TRBJ2-1 | TRBV19 | . | CASSIGTSYEQFF | TGTGCCAGTAGTATAGGGACTAGCTATGAGCAGTTCTTC
TRBD1 | TRBJ1-1 | TRBV5-8 | . | CASSLTGQWNTEAFF | TGTGCCAGCAGCTTGACGGGACAGTGGAACACTGAAGCTTTCTTT
TRBD1 | TRBJ2-1 | TRBV11-1 | . | CTSSFTTGAGNEQFF | TGTACCAGCAGCTTTACAACAGGGGCGGGTAACGAGCAGTTCTTC
. | TRBJ1-5 | TRBV6-1 | few | CASKIQGWISNQPQHF | TGTGCCAGCAAAATCCAGGGGTGGATAAGCAATCAGCCCCAGCATTTT
. | TRBJ2-7 | TRBV5-1 | . | CASSLSLEQYF | TGCGCCAGCAGCTTGTCGCTCGAGCAGTACTTC
. | TRBJ2-5 | TRBV5-1 | few | CASSLDREQTQYF | TGCGCCAGCAGCTTGGACAGGGAGCAGACCCAGTACTTC
TRBD2 | TRBJ2-5 | TRBV7-9 | . | CASSLGLAGEYF | TGTGCCAGCAGCTTAGGACTAGCGGGGGAGTACTTC